This TCR beta chain was sequenced during a study of shared clonotypes between healthy human individuals. Clones were read by immunoSEQ multiplex PCR, and TCRdb kept only the in-frame ones, dropping some. The sample consists of a few million clones, approximately 93% of them appearing once. With 4 bases clipped from V and 11 bases from J, the junction kept 5 bases outside the gene matches. The germline V gene encodes CDR1 SGHRS and CDR2 YFSETQ. The CDR3 totals 12 residues. As for this clone: Other DNA sequences in this specimen translate into the identical CDR3.

Sequenced material: naive CD4+ T cells from PBMCs. The subset denotes: CD45RA+ positively selected. The clonotype comes from a man aged 18 to 30 in good health. Some clones in this sample may be carry-over from other donors' samples. The V call is TRBV5-1, the J call TRBJ1-1; 10 bases line up with TRBD1. The CDR3 protein is CASSPGQGEAFF. The CDR3 DNA is TGCGCCAGCAGCCCCGGACAGGGGGAGGCTTTCTTT.